This record concerns one T cell receptor beta chain sequence. The antigen remains undetermined. The record originates from a study of cytomegalovirus exposure and HLA in healthy donors. Study-level information: Previous work identified roughly 120 million unique TCR beta sequences from approximately 190 million T cells.

Whole-study findings and limits: When analyzed later, the rates of TCR association showed variation by HLA locus, with DRB1 the most and HLA-C the fewest. In all likelihood, a cluster of highly shared sequence variants was a sequencing artifact. Common viral pathogens (according to a later analysis) appeared linked to several of the most significant clusters.

In the PCR, 60 Vbeta and 13 Jbeta primers were used. Profiling relied on immunoSEQ multiplex PCR, and the TCRdb table lists in-frame clones only, not all of them. This sample contains 50,000 to 80,000 clones. This sequence was found in a woman under 30 in good health and CMV-seronegative. The specimen was PBMCs.

The CDR3 loop is CAWNDRGEVGELFF. The CDR3 DNA sequence: TGTGCCTGGAACGACAGGGGAGAGGTCGGGGAGCTGTTTTTT. V gene TRBV30 combines with J gene TRBJ2-2; 8 nucleotides line up with TRBD1. CDR1 GTSNPN and CDR2 SVGIG come from the germline V gene (reference sequence). Trimming at V came to 4 bases and at J to 7 bases, leaving 8 bases not matched to a gene. CDR3 length: 14 amino acids. The entire variable domain, with the rest obtained from reference TRBV30 and TRBJ2-2, is as follows: SQTIHQWPATLVQPVGSPLSLECTVEGTSNPNLYWYRQAAGRGLQLLFYSVGIGQISSEVPQNLSASRPQDRQFILSSKKLLLSDSGFYLCAWNDRGEVGELFFGEGSRLTVL.